This TCR beta chain emerged from a study of PD-1 blockade in classical Hodgkin lymphoma. The V end lost 7 bases, the J end lost 0 bases, and 22 bases lay between the germline ends. The germline CDR1 and CDR2 sequences are SGHRS and YFSETQ. The CDR3 runs 17 residues. To note about this clone: The antigen remains undetermined.

Study-level points and caveats: Baseline TCR diversity was reportedly lower in newly diagnosed patients than in healthy donors. It was reported as lower still in relapsed/refractory patients. Baseline diversity was lower in partial responders and progressors than complete responders.

The protocol was immunoSEQ multiplex PCR, while the TCRdb copy is restricted to in-frame clones and leaves out a portion. The sample has tens of thousands of clones, more than 70% seen once. Time point here: cycle 4 day 1 (C4D1), after more than 5 weeks of nivolumab. Every patient had relapsed following autologous stem cell transplantation, and cohorts differed in brentuximab vedotin exposure. The sequence derives from a human donor with classical Hodgkin lymphoma. Specimen: peripheral blood mononuclear cells (PBMCs), collected before the fourth cycle of nivolumab. The V gene is TRBV5-1, the J gene TRBJ1-1, with D possibly TRBD1 on 5 matching bases. CDR3 sequence: CASRGGSATVMNTEAFF. The CDR3 DNA reads as TGCGCCAGCCGGGGCGGATCCGCGACTGTAATGAACACTGAAGCTTTCTTT.